This T cell receptor (beta chain) was sequenced for a study of T cells after yellow fever vaccination. About the research overall: Any fraction with a low cell number was prepared using SMART-Seq v4 Ultra Low Input.

UMIs were added to TCR cDNA along with a universal primer site when it was made by 5'RACE template switching. TCRdb fed the 5' RACE reads into MiXCR, producing one record per CDR3 protein. The top ten hold about 25% of the sample, which has more than 90,000 distinct CDR3 sequences, 8.4% seen once. V was clipped by 3 bases and J by 6 bases, with 9 bases between them. The CDR3 loop spans 13 amino acids. Germline CDR1 reads SGHAT; CDR2 reads FQNNGV. This TCR derives from a man between 25 and 39 years old who received the YFV17D yellow fever vaccine. Specimen: CD8+ T cells sorted from PBMCs, collected 45 days after the yellow fever booster vaccination. The V and J genes are TRBV11-2 and TRBJ2-1; D is unclear. DNA of the CDR3: TGTGCCAGCAGCTTCGGGCCCCTCAATGAGCAGTTCTTC. This encodes CASSFGPLNEQFF.